Listed below are T cell receptor beta chains from one sample, sequenced in a study of CD8 T cells in ankylosing spondylitis. MiXCR was run by TCRdb on the 5' RACE reads, yielding one entry per CDR3 protein. The sample has over 130,000 distinct CDR3 sequences, 40% to 50% seen once. The sample taken for sequencing was synovial fluid, either unsorted or a sorted T cell fraction (not recorded which). Every receptor here comes from a male donor with ankylosing spondylitis. Each CDR3 is given with its conserved first and last residue. Fields, in order: CDR3 protein, V gene.

CDR3 protein: CASSPHRGRKIEQFF; V gene: TRBV18
CDR3 protein: CAISARGGIGGYEQYF; V gene: TRBV10-3
CDR3 protein: CASSLAGQGDNEQFF; V gene: TRBV3-1
CDR3 protein: CASSPGPAPYEQYF; V gene: TRBV12-3/TRBV12-4
CDR3 protein: CASSLGKSAANTEAFF; V gene: TRBV7-8
CDR3 protein: CASSPERGVGANVLTF; V gene: TRBV4-2
CDR3 protein: CASSLWGHSSYEQYF; V gene: TRBV5-1
CDR3 protein: CASSQVLTPTLPEAFF; V gene: TRBV4-1
CDR3 protein: CASSEESGTPDEQFF; V gene: TRBV6-1
CDR3 protein: CASSLGLAGYEQFF; V gene: TRBV7-8
CDR3 protein: CASSYYRGGGGDTQYF; V gene: TRBV6-5
CDR3 protein: CASGQSRRFLGAFF; V gene: TRBV28
CDR3 protein: CASSWDRTYEQYF; V gene: TRBV12-3/TRBV12-4
CDR3 protein: CASSPPDFTYEQYF; V gene: TRBV12-3/TRBV12-4
CDR3 protein: CASSPTSLLAKNIQYF; V gene: TRBV28
CDR3 protein: CASSFYGWGDEQYF; V gene: TRBV7-2
CDR3 protein: CASRPTTATQYF; V gene: TRBV6-6
CDR3 protein: CATSRGRETGELFF; V gene: TRBV15
CDR3 protein: CASSPTWLGSSPLHF; V gene: TRBV4-1
CDR3 protein: CASSHRSRGPPLHF; V gene: TRBV4-1
CDR3 protein: CASSWTRGTYTGELFF; V gene: TRBV11-2
CDR3 protein: CASSQTTIGPGSLAGEGTQYF; V gene: TRBV3-1
CDR3 protein: CASSVATGSSYEQYF; V gene: TRBV9
CDR3 protein: CASRQFYNSPLHF; V gene: TRBV27
CDR3 protein: CASSYGRNRAVIREQFF; V gene: TRBV27
CDR3 protein: CAISESGTVSYEQYF; V gene: TRBV10-3
CDR3 protein: CAISEVGGLETQYF; V gene: TRBV10-3
CDR3 protein: CATSRADSPYPTDTQYF; V gene: TRBV15
CDR3 protein: CASLYRGGKDTQYF; V gene: TRBV28
CDR3 protein: CASSPGPLLTQYF; V gene: TRBV11-1
CDR3 protein: CASSSTTGSYNEQFF; V gene: TRBV7-8
CDR3 protein: CASSLAGSYEQYF; V gene: TRBV7-8
CDR3 protein: CATSFAPADTQYF; V gene: TRBV15
CDR3 protein: CAIRARTTPYNEQFF; V gene: TRBV10-3
CDR3 protein: CASSQGDRGNSYEQYF; V gene: TRBV3-1
CDR3 protein: CASSLPGSLPSTDTQYF; V gene: TRBV7-6
CDR3 protein: CAISKTATGELFF; V gene: TRBV10-2
CDR3 protein: CASSSGRDTSEQYF; V gene: TRBV6-2/TRBV6-3